The rows below give T cell receptor beta chains drawn from one sample of a study of T cell changes during pregnancy in multiple sclerosis. The repertoire was sequenced with immunoSEQ multiplex PCR; TCRdb's copy has only in-frame clones and lacks some. The sample includes about 59,000 clones, about 95% of them seen just once. The sequencing used CD8+ T cells from peripheral blood mononuclear cells, collected after pregnancy. These receptors were taken from a female donor with multiple sclerosis, enrolled in a pregnancy study. The CDR3 runs from the conserved cysteine through the conserved F or W. A D gene is named only where the DNA matches it firmly. The size field is filled for only some rows; it gives once, few, many or a size class.

DNA,CDR3,J,D,size,V
TGTGCCAGCGGTGGGTTGTTAGCGGGAGTTATCGAGCAGTACTTC,CASGGLLAGVIEQYF,TRBJ2-7,TRBD2,-,TRBV27
TGTGCCAGCAGCTTGATGGGGGGTGGCGGGCAAGAGACCCAGTACTTC,CASSLMGGGGQETQYF,TRBJ2-5,-,-,TRBV5-6
TGTGCCAGCAGTTCCCTAGCGGGACAGACCCCCCGCTCCTACAATGAGCAGTTCTTC,CASSSLAGQTPRSYNEQFF,TRBJ2-1,TRBD2,once,TRBV27
TGTGCCAGCAGCCCCTCCCGGGACAGGGGGCGGGAGACCCAGTACTTC,CASSPSRDRGRETQYF,TRBJ2-5,TRBD1,once,TRBV27
TGTGCCAGCAACATTGGGACTAGCAGTAGGAATACGCAGTATTTT,CASNIGTSSRNTQYF,TRBJ2-3,TRBD2,-,TRBV27
TGTGCCAGCAGTTGGACAGCTAACTATGGCTACACCTTC,CASSWTANYGYTF,TRBJ1-2,-,-,TRBV27
TGTGCCAGCAGCCAGGGAGGGTTCCGCGAGCAGTACTTC,CASSQGGFREQYF,TRBJ2-7,TRBD2,-,TRBV14
TGTGCCAGTAGTACCGGACTAGCGCCGACCTACGAGCAGTACTTC,CASSTGLAPTYEQYF,TRBJ2-7,TRBD2,once,TRBV19
TGTGCCAGCAGCCGTCGGCGGGGGGGGAACACTGAAGCTTTCTTT,CASSRRRGGNTEAFF,TRBJ1-1,-,-,TRBV5-6
TGTGCCAGTAGTGCCACTCGGTACTGGGAGCAGTTCTTC,CASSATRYWEQFF,TRBJ2-1,-,-,TRBV19
TGTGCCAGCAGCTCGAACGCCGCTTGGGACAGCCGGGGCAATCAGCCCCAGCATTTT,CASSSNAAWDSRGNQPQHF,TRBJ1-5,TRBD1,-,TRBV11-2
TGTGCCAGCAGCGTAGGGGGGGGATCCTCCCAGCCCCAGCATTTT,CASSVGGGSSQPQHF,TRBJ1-5,-,-,TRBV9
TGCAGCGTTGAAGTCGCAAGTAGCGGGAGCGTACCCTACAATGAGCAGTTCTTC,CSVEVASSGSVPYNEQFF,TRBJ2-1,TRBD2,-,TRBV29-1
TGTGCCAGCGCCCGGGGAGGCTACGAGCAGTACTTC,CASARGGYEQYF,TRBJ2-7,-,-,TRBV27
TGTGCCAGTAGTATAGGCCAGGGGGCCTCCTACGAGCAGTACTTC,CASSIGQGASYEQYF,TRBJ2-7,TRBD1,-,TRBV19
TGCGCCAGCAGAACAGCGGGCCACACCGGGGAGCTGTTTTTT,CASRTAGHTGELFF,TRBJ2-2,-,-,TRBV4-1
TGTGCCAGCAGTTTCCTAAACACTGAAGCTTTCTTT,CASSFLNTEAFF,TRBJ1-1,-,-,TRBV28
TGCGCCAGCAGCCGAACTAGCGGGAGTTCCTACGAGCAGTACTTC,CASSRTSGSSYEQYF,TRBJ2-7,TRBD2,-,TRBV5-1
TGCAGCGTTGATCACGGTCTCTATGGCTACACCTTC,CSVDHGLYGYTF,TRBJ1-2,-,-,TRBV29-1
TGTGCTAGTGCTCTCCTTTCGGGAGGGGAATTCACAGATACGCAGTATTTT,CASALLSGGEFTDTQYF,TRBJ2-3,TRBD2,-,TRBV12-5
TGTGCCAGCAGCTTAATGGCGGGGAACCAAGAGACCCAGTACTTC,CASSLMAGNQETQYF,TRBJ2-5,-,once,TRBV11-2
TGTGCCAGCAGCCCAATCTACGCGCGGGCTATGAACACTGAAGCTTTCTTT,CASSPIYARAMNTEAFF,TRBJ1-1,-,-,TRBV14
TGTGCCAGTAGTCTCGGGACAGGCCTCTACGAGCAGTACTTC,CASSLGTGLYEQYF,TRBJ2-7,TRBD1,-,TRBV19
TGCGCCAGCAGGGAGGGAGGGGCCAGCAATCAGCCCCAGCATTTT,CASREGGASNQPQHF,TRBJ1-5,-,-,TRBV5-1
TGCGCCAGCAGCCAATCAGGATCCGGCGAGCAGTACTTC,CASSQSGSGEQYF,TRBJ2-7,-,-,TRBV4-3
TGTGCCAGCAGCCCAACCTACAATGAGCAGTTCTTC,CASSPTYNEQFF,TRBJ2-1,-,-,TRBV27
TGTGTCAGAAGCTCGGAGGCTTATAGCAATCAGCCCCAGCATTTT,CVRSSEAYSNQPQHF,TRBJ1-5,-,-,TRBV7-5
TGTGCCAGCAGCAAAGCGCGGACAGGTGGGCCCTACAATGAGCAGTTCTTC,CASSKARTGGPYNEQFF,TRBJ2-1,-,-,TRBV21-1
TGTGCCAGCAGCGGGGGGGGGAGTGAAGCTTTCTTT,CASSGGGSEAFF,TRBJ1-1,-,-,TRBV9
TGCGCCAGCAGCCAAGGGAACGGGGGTGAGCAGTTCTTC,CASSQGNGGEQFF,TRBJ2-1,-,-,TRBV4-1
TGTGCCAGCAGCGAAGGACTGGGGATGGAGGAGCAGTACTTC,CASSEGLGMEEQYF,TRBJ2-7,-,-,TRBV7-7
TGTGCCAGCAGCGGGACAGGGGGCGCGTGGAGCGGAAACACCATATATTTT,CASSGTGGAWSGNTIYF,TRBJ1-3,TRBD1,-,TRBV7-9
TGTGCCAGCAGCTTCCCCCCCTCCTCGGACACTGAAGCTTTCTTT,CASSFPPSSDTEAFF,TRBJ1-1,-,-,TRBV5-5
TGTGCCAGCAGTTCCCTATACAATGAGCAGTTCTTC,CASSSLYNEQFF,TRBJ2-1,-,-,TRBV28
TGTGCCAGCAGCTTATATTCAGGCGAGAATTACGAGCAGTACTTC,CASSLYSGENYEQYF,TRBJ2-7,-,-,TRBV7-3
TGTGCCAGCAGGACCTTTGGGGGCCTAGAGGGAAGAGCCGGGGAGCTGTTTTTT,CASRTFGGLEGRAGELFF,TRBJ2-2,-,-,TRBV7-6
TGTGCCAGCAGTTACGCGGGACAGGGGGACTATGGCTACACCTTC,CASSYAGQGDYGYTF,TRBJ1-2,TRBD1,-,TRBV6-6
TGTGCCAGCAGCTTCCTACGCCCTAGCACAGATACGCAGTATTTT,CASSFLRPSTDTQYF,TRBJ2-3,-,-,TRBV13
TGTGCCAGCAACCTCGACAGGTCAAGCTCCTACGAGCAGTACTTC,CASNLDRSSSYEQYF,TRBJ2-7,-,once,TRBV2
TGTGCCAGCAGGTCACCAGGAACTGAAGCTTTCTTT,CASRSPGTEAFF,TRBJ1-1,-,-,TRBV7-9
TGTGCCAGCAGCTTAACGGGACTTACGAGCTCCTACGAGCAGTACTTC,CASSLTGLTSSYEQYF,TRBJ2-7,-,-,TRBV9
TGTGCCAGTAGTACCGGGACTATCAGGACAGATACGCAGTATTTT,CASSTGTIRTDTQYF,TRBJ2-3,TRBD2,-,TRBV19
TGTGCCAGCAGCTTGGAACTAGCGGGCCCGAACACCGGGGAGCTGTTTTTT,CASSLELAGPNTGELFF,TRBJ2-2,TRBD2,-,TRBV5-4
TGTGCCAGCAGCTTGGGGCTAGCGGGAGGGTTAGATGAGCAGTTCTTC,CASSLGLAGGLDEQFF,TRBJ2-1,TRBD2,-,TRBV5-4
TGTGCCAGCTTGGGACTAGCGGGAGGTTTCCCCTACGAGCAGTACTTC,CASLGLAGGFPYEQYF,TRBJ2-7,TRBD2,-,TRBV28
TGTGCCAGCAGTGGTAAGACACAGGGGGCACTTGAGCAGTTCTTC,CASSGKTQGALEQFF,TRBJ2-1,TRBD1,-,TRBV6-1
TGTGCCAGCAGTCCTCGACTAGCGGGAAACTACGAGCAGTACTTC,CASSPRLAGNYEQYF,TRBJ2-7,TRBD2,-,TRBV27
TGTGCCAGCAGTCCTTACAGGGGGCCGGGGGAGCAGTACTTC,CASSPYRGPGEQYF,TRBJ2-7,TRBD1,-,TRBV27
TGTGCCACCAGCAGTAGCGGGAGAAGCACCGGGGAGCTGTTTTTT,CATSSSGRSTGELFF,TRBJ2-2,TRBD2,-,TRBV15
TGTGCCAGCCTTGGGGAACAGGGGAAGGCCGGGGAGCTGTTTTTT,CASLGEQGKAGELFF,TRBJ2-2,TRBD1,-,TRBV11-2
TGCGCCAGCAGCCGGCAACGTCATACAGGGATGAACACTGAAGCTTTCTTT,CASSRQRHTGMNTEAFF,TRBJ1-1,-,-,TRBV4-1
TGTGCCAGCAGCGAGGGACTACCTGGTGGGGAGCAGTACTTC,CASSEGLPGGEQYF,TRBJ2-7,TRBD2,-,TRBV9
TGCAGCCCTTCCGGGCAGTACTTC,CSPSGQYF,TRBJ2-7,-,-,TRBV29-1